These 8 T cell receptor beta chains share one sample of origin, sequenced in a study of CD8 T cells in Susac syndrome. RNA in amounts of roughly 0.5 to 1 ug was reverse transcribed with random hexamers. One entry per CDR3 protein results from TCRdb running MiXCR on the immunoSEQ multiplex PCR reads. The top ten clones hold approximately 0.11% of a sample with some 260,000 distinct CDR3 sequences, around 83% of them seen once. Sample: CD8+ T cells from PBMCs. The receptors derive from a human donor with multiple sclerosis.

The chain carries TRBV7-9 and TRBJ2-3, with a possible D match to TRBD2 (7 bases). V was shortened by 5 bases and J by 6 bases, with 18 bases between the two germline ends. This CDR3 comprises 15 residues. Germline lookup yields CDR1 SEHNR and CDR2 FQNEAQ (reference sequence). The CDR3 loop reads CASSPPRGAPDTQYF. Written as DNA, the CDR3 is TGTGCCAGCAGCCCCCCCCGGGGGGCGCCGGATACGCAGTATTTT. The entire variable domain, with the rest obtained from reference TRBV7-9 and TRBJ2-3, is as follows: DTGVSQNPRHKITKRGQNVTFRCDPISEHNRLYWYRQTLGQGPEFLTYFQNEAQLEKSRLLSDRFSAERPKGSFSTLEIQRTEQGDSAMYLCASSPPRGAPDTQYFGPGTRLTVL.

The rearrangement joins TRBV28 to TRBJ2-6, with D perhaps matching TRBD1 or TRBD2 (5 bases each). Looked up from germline, CDR1 is MDHEN and CDR2 is SYDVKM. This CDR3 has 17 residues. Trimming removed 3 bases from V and 3 bases from J, with 15 bases in between. The CDR3 is CASSFRWDVGGANVLTF. The CDR3 DNA reads TGTGCCAGCAGTTTCCGTTGGGACGTCGGTGGGGCCAACGTCCTGACTTTC.

This chain uses TRBV9 with TRBJ2-3; perhaps TRBD1 as D (6 bases). Per the germline V gene, CDR1 is SGDLS and CDR2 is YYNGEE. This CDR3 contains 15 residues. V was clipped by 6 bases and J by 2 bases, with 16 bases between them. CDR3 bases: TGTGCCAGCATGGCTGGCAGGGGCGTCACAGATACGCAGTATTTT. Protein product: CASMAGRGVTDTQYF.

There are a few counts of this clonotype. The chain recombines TRBV6-1 with TRBJ1-1; no definite D call. From germline, CDR1 is MNHNS and CDR2 SASEGT. Trimming stripped 6 bases from V and 7 bases from J, with 21 bases between. The CDR3 is made up of 15 amino acids. This CDR3 reads CASSPPGRAGIEAFF. The CDR3 coding sequence is TGTGCCAGCAGCCCACCTGGTCGGGCCGGAATTGAAGCTTTCTTT.

This chain uses TRBV4-1 with TRBJ1-1; D is unclear. The germline gives CDR1 MGHRA, CDR2 YSYEKL. The CDR3 consists of 19 residues. V lost 0 bases to trimming and J lost 3 bases, with 23 bases between them. The CDR3 protein is CASSQDPLQAPDEDTEAFF. CDR3 coding DNA: TGCGCCAGCAGCCAAGATCCCCTCCAAGCCCCGGACGAAGACACTGAAGCTTTCTTT.

This rearrangement joins TRBV29-1 to TRBJ2-5, with a possible D match to TRBD1 (6 bases). CDR1 and CDR2 from the germline V gene are SQVTM and ANQGSEA. The V end lost 2 bases, the J end lost 3 bases, and 7 bases lay between the germline ends. The CDR3 has 12 residues. CDR3 loop: CSVERQEETQYF. Here the CDR3 DNA reads TGCAGCGTTGAACGACAGGAAGAGACCCAGTACTTC.

This chain connects TRBV19 to TRBJ2-7, with D uncertain. Germline assignment: CDR1 LNHDA and CDR2 SQIVND (reference sequence). V was cut by 3 bases and J by 0 bases, with 3 bases left in between. The CDR3 has 12 residues. Written as DNA, the CDR3 is TGTGCCAGTAGTATTAACTCCTACGAGCAGTACTTC. Translated, it gives CASSINSYEQYF.

The chain uses TRBV10-3 and TRBJ2-3; 13 nucleotides align to TRBD2. CDR1 is ENHRY and CDR2 is SYGVKD in the germline V gene. CDR3 length: 15 residues. V gave up 10 bases and J gave up 4 bases; unmatched junction bases: 8. The CDR3 DNA sequence: TGTGCCACCGGGACTAGCGGGGAAAAGGCAGATACGCAGTATTTT. It encodes CATGTSGEKADTQYF.